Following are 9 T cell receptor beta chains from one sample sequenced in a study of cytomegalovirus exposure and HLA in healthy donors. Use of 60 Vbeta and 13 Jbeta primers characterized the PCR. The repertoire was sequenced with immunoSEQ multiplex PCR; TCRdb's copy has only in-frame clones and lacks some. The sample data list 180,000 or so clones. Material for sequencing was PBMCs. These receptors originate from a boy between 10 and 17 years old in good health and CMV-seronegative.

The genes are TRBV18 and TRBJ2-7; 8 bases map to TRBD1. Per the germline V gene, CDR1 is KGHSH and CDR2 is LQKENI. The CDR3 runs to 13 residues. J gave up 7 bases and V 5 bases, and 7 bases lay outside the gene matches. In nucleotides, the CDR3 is TGTGCCAGCTCAATCGGGACAGGTTATGAGCAGTACTTC. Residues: CASSIGTGYEQYF.

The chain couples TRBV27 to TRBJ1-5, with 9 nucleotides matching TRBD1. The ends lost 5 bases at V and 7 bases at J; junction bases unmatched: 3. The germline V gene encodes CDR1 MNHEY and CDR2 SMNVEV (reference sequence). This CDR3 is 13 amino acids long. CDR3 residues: CASSTQGAQPQHF. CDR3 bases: TGTGCCAGCAGTACACAGGGGGCGCAGCCCCAGCATTTT.

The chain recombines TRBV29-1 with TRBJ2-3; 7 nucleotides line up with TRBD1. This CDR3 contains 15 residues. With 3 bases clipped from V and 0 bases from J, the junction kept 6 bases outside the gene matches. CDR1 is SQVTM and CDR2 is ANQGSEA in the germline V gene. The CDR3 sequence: CSVDRRGRSTDTQYF. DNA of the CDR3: TGCAGCGTTGATAGAAGGGGGCGAAGCACAGATACGCAGTATTTT.

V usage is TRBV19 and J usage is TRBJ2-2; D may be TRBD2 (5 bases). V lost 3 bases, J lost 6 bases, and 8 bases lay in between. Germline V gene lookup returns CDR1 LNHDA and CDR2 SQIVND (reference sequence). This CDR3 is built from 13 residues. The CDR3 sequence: CASSIVGAGELFF. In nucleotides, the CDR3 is TGTGCCAGTAGTATTGTGGGAGCCGGGGAGCTGTTTTTT.

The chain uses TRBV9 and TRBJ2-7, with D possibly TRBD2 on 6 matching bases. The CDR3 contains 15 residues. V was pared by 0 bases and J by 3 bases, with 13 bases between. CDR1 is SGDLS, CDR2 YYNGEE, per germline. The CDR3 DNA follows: TGTGCCAGCAGCGTAGTAAGCGGGTTCCACTACGAGCAGTACTTC. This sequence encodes CASSVVSGFHYEQYF. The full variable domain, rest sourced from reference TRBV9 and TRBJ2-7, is DSGVTQTPKHLITATGQRVTLRCSPRSGDLSVYWYQQSLDQGLQFLIQYYNGEERAKGNILERFSAQQFPDLHSELNLSSLELGDSALYFCASSVVSGFHYEQYFGPGTRLTVT.

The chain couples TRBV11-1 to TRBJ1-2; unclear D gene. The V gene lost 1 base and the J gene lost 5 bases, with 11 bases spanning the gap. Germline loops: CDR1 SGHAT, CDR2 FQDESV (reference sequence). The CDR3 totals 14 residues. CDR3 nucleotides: TGTGCCAGCAGCTTAGACCGAGCGACTTATGGCTACACCTTC. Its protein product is CASSLDRATYGYTF.

The CDR3 nucleotides are TGTGCCAGCAGCCAAGTGAGACAGCGACCTGAAAAACTGTTTTTT. This sequence encodes CASSQVRQRPEKLFF. V is TRBV4-2 and J is TRBJ1-4; maybe TRBD1 (5 bases). The germline CDR1 and CDR2 sequences are LGHNA and YNFKEQ. CDR3 length: 15 amino acids. The ends were cut back, 1 base at V and 7 bases at J, with 13 bases in the middle.

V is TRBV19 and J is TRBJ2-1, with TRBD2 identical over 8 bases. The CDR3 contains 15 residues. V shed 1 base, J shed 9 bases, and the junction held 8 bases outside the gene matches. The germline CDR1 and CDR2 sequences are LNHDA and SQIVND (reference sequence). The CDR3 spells CASSIVLAGGSEQFF. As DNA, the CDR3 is TGTGCCAGTAGTATAGTGCTAGCGGGTGGGAGTGAGCAGTTCTTC.

The CDR3 bases are TGTGCCAGCAGCCGCATGCTGGGCAAGAACACTGAAGCTTTCTTT. Translating gives CASSRMLGKNTEAFF. This chain joins TRBV11-2 and TRBJ1-1; unclear D gene. Germline-derived CDR1 and CDR2 are SGHAT and FQNNGV. CDR3 length: 15 residues. Trimming removed 5 bases from V and 1 base from J, with 14 bases in between.